The present TCR beta chain was sequenced within a study of control samples from healthy donors and cancer patients. Clones were sequenced by immunoSEQ multiplex PCR, and TCRdb holds only the in-frame ones, with some missing. Here the sample spans 120,000 or so clones, approximately 95% being singletons. The germline V gene has CDR1 LGHDT and CDR2 YNNKEL (reference sequence). Germline trimming cut 4 bases from V and 8 bases from J; bases unmatched to any gene: 9. This CDR3 region has 15 residues. Sequencing was performed on blood. The chain employs TRBV3-1 (or the pseudogene TRBV3-2) and TRBJ2-1, with 9 bases lining up with TRBD1. The sequence was collected from a man aged 30 to 45 in good health. CDR3 sequence reads: CASSPRDRAVHEQFF. The CDR3 DNA is TGTGCCAGCAGCCCCCGGGACAGGGCTGTTCATGAGCAGTTCTTC.